This T cell receptor (beta chain) was recorded in a study of regulatory T cells in long-lasting Graves disease. Study overall: Patients newly diagnosed with Graves' had been on antithyroid drugs for under 3 months. General study findings and limits: Sample size was small, which may have lowered accuracy. Persistent disease preferred TRBV28, TRBJ1-2 and TRBJ2-5.

Sequencing libraries for TCR beta were prepared with iRepertoire HTBI primers and Arm-PCR of CDR3 regions. TCRdb independently ran MiXCR on the multiplex PCR reads; one entry per CDR3 protein. In the table there are around 420,000 distinct CDR3 sequences, about a sixth of which are singletons. Time point described: newly diagnosed GD, antithyroid drugs for less than 3 months. TCR sequences were obtained from RNA taken from PBMCs. Patients met American Thyroid Association criteria for Graves' disease. This clonotype was found many times. What it binds is unknown. Germline V gene sequence: CDR1 MDHEN, CDR2 SYDVKM. The V end lost 6 bases, the J end lost 1 base, and 9 bases lay between the germline ends. The CDR3 loop spans 13 amino acids.

The receptor's source is a female donor with Graves disease. This specimen was peripheral blood mononuclear cells (PBMCs), taken at new diagnosis, from a patient treated with antithyroid drugs. V gene TRBV28 combines with J gene TRBJ1-1; D might be TRBD1 (6 bases). CDR3 amino acids: CASRQDRNTEAFF. For the CDR3, the DNA is TGTGCCAGCAGACAGGACAGGAACACTGAAGCTTTCTTT. The entire variable domain, with the rest obtained from reference TRBV28 and TRBJ1-1, is as follows: DVKVTQSSRYLVKRTGEKVFLECVQDMDHENMFWYRQDPGLGLRLIYFSYDVKMKEKGDIPEGYSVSREKKERFSLILESASTNQTSMYLCASRQDRNTEAFFGQGTRLTVV.